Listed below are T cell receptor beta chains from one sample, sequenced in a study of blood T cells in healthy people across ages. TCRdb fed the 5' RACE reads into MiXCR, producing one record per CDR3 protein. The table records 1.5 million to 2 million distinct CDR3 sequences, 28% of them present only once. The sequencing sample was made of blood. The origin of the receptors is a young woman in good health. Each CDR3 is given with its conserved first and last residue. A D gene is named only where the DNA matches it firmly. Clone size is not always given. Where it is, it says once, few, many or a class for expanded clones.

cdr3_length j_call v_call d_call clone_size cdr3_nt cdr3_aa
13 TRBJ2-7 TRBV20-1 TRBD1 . TGCAGTGCTTCTTCCGGGACAGACTACGAGCAGTACTTC CSASSGTDYEQYF
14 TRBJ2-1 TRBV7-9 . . TGTGCCAGCAGCCCCCCTGCCTCGGGCAATGAGCAGTTCTTC CASSPPASGNEQFF
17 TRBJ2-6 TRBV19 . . TGTGCCACCGGGGCCGGGACCGGCCCCTCTGGGGCCAACGTCCTGACTTTC CATGAGTGPSGANVLTF
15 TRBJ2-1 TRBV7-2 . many TGTGCCAGCAGCCACCCCTTGTCCCTAGTCAATGAGCAGTTCTTC CASSHPLSLVNEQFF
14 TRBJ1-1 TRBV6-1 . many TGTGCCAGCAGCATCGGACCGCTGAACACTGAAGCTTTCTTT CASSIGPLNTEAFF
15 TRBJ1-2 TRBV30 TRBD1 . TGTGCCTGGAGTCCCCGGGATTGGACAGGGTATGGCTACACCTTC CAWSPRDWTGYGYTF
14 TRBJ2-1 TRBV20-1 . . TGCAGTGCTAGAGGCTATAGTCCCGGGAATGAGCAGTTCTTC CSARGYSPGNEQFF
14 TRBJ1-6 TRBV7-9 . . TGTGCCAGCAGGCCGGAAACCTATAATTCACCCCTCCACTTT CASRPETYNSPLHF
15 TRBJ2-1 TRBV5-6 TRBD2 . TGTGCCAGCAGCTCACTAGCGGGGAAAAACAATGAGCAGTTCTTC CASSSLAGKNNEQFF
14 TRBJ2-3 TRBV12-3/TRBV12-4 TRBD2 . TGTGCCAGCACGAGGCGGGAGGGGACAGATACGCAGTATTTT CASTRREGTDTQYF
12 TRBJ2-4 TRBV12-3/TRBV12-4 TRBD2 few TGTGCCAGCAATAGCGGGATGAACATTCAGTACTTC CASNSGMNIQYF
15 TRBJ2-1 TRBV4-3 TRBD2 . TGCGCCAGCAGCCAAGAAGTTGGGTCGGGAGGAGGTCTGTTCTTC CASSQEVGSGGGLFF
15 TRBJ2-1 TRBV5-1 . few TGCGCCAGCAGCTTTGATGGGAATAACTACAATGAGCAGTTCTTC CASSFDGNNYNEQFF
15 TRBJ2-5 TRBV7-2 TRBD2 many TGTGCCAGCAGCCCCCTAGCGGGACCCCAAGAGACCCAGTACTTC CASSPLAGPQETQYF
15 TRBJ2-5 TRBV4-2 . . TGTGCCGGCAGCCAGGCCGGGACAACGCAGGAGACCCAGTACTTC CAGSQAGTTQETQYF
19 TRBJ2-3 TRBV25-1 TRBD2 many TGTGCCAGCAGTCTTCGTCGCGGGAGGGGGTCGTACGGCACAGATACGCAGTATTTT CASSLRRGRGSYGTDTQYF
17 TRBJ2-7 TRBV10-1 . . TGCGCCAGCAGTGGGGGAGAGTGGGCGACAGGACACTACGAGCAGTACTTC CASSGGEWATGHYEQYF
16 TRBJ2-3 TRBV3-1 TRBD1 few TGTGCCAGCAGCCAAGAAACAGGGGGCGATCCAGATACGCAGTATTTT CASSQETGGDPDTQYF
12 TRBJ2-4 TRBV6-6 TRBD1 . TGTGCCAGCAGGAGACAGGGGAACATTCAGTACTTC CASRRQGNIQYF
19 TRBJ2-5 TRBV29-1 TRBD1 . TGCAGCGGGACGTACCGGGACAGGGTCGGAATAAGCTCCTACAATGAGCAGTACTTC CSGTYRDRVGISSYNEQYF
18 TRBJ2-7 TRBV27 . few TGTGCCAGCAGTCCTAGGCCCTCCTCCGGTGGCGGAACCTACGAGCAGTACTTC CASSPRPSSGGGTYEQYF
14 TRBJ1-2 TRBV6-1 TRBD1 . TGTGCCAGCAGTGAAGCGGCAGGGGGCTATGGCTACACCTTC CASSEAAGGYGYTF
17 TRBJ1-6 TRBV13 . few TGTGCCAGCAGCTTAGGGCCCCTACAGACTTATAATTCACCCCTCCACTTT CASSLGPLQTYNSPLHF
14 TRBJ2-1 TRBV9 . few TGTGCCAGCAGCGCGCTAACTTCAGCCCATGAGCAGTTCTTC CASSALTSAHEQFF
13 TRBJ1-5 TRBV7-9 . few TGTGCCAGCAGCCGTGGGATAGGTCAGCCCCAGCATTTT CASSRGIGQPQHF
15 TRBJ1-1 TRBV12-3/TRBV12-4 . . TGTGCCAGCAGCTGGACGAAGAGTGTGAACACTGAAGCTTTCTTT CASSWTKSVNTEAFF
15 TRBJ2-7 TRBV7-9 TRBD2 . TGTGCCAGCAACCCAGAAGCGGGAGGCTCCTACGAGCAGTACTTC CASNPEAGGSYEQYF
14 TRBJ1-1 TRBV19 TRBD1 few TGTGCCAGTACATCGACAGGGAGGAACACTGAAGCTTTCTTT CASTSTGRNTEAFF
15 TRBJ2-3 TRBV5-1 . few TGCGCCAGCAGCGTGACAGGGAGGAGGACAGATACGCAGTATTTT CASSVTGRRTDTQYF
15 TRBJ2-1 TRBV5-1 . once TGCGCCAGCAGCTTGAACCTTGTCGAGTACAATGAGCAGTTCTTC CASSLNLVEYNEQFF
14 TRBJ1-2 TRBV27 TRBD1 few TGTGCCAGCAGTGAAATCGGGACAGAAAGGGGCTACACCTTC CASSEIGTERGYTF
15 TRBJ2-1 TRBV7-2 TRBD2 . TGTGCCAGCAGCTTGGACGGGAGGGCCAAAAATGAGCAGTTCTTC CASSLDGRAKNEQFF
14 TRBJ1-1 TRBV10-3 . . TGTGCCATCAGTGATTCTTACGGGAACACTGAAGCTTTCTTT CAISDSYGNTEAFF
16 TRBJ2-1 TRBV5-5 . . TGTGCCAGCAGCGTAGGAACCGGGACTCGGATTTACGAGCAGTTCTTC CASSVGTGTRIYEQFF
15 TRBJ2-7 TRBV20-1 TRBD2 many TGCAGTGCTAGAGAACCAGCGGGAGGGGGCTACGAGCAGTACTTC CSAREPAGGGYEQYF
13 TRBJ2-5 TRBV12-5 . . TGTGCTAGTGGCCCGACCCTCCAAGAGACCCAGTACTTC CASGPTLQETQYF
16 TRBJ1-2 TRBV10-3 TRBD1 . TGTGCCACCGGCGAACCACTTGCAGGGGGCAAATATGGCTACACCTTC CATGEPLAGGKYGYTF
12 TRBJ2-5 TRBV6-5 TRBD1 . TGTGCCAGCGGGGACAGGGCCCTTGCCCAGTACTTC CASGDRALAQYF
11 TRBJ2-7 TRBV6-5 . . TGTGCCAGCAGTTACATGGGACAGCAGTACTTC CASSYMGQQYF
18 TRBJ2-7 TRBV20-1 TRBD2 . TGCAGTGCTAGAGTCCCGGGACTAGCGGGGGGGCCTAGGTACGAGCAGTACTTC CSARVPGLAGGPRYEQYF
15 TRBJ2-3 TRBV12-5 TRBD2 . TGTGCTAGTGGCTCGGGGGGACTCTCCGCAGATACGCAGTATTTT CASGSGGLSADTQYF
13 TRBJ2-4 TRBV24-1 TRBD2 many TGTGCCACCTGGGAGGGGCGGACGGGCATTCAGTACTTC CATWEGRTGIQYF
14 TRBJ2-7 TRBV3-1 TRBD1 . TGTGCCAGCAGCCGGACAGGGAGGATGGACGAGCAGTACTTC CASSRTGRMDEQYF
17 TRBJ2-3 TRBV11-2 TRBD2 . TGTGCCAGCAGCTTAGACAGGACTAGCAAAGGCACAGATACGCAGTATTTT CASSLDRTSKGTDTQYF
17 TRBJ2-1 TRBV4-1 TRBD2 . TGCACCAGCAGCCATCATGAGGGACTAGCGGGGGGGAACGAGCAGTTCTTC CTSSHHEGLAGGNEQFF
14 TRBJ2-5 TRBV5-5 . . TGTGCCAGCAGCGCGCAGGGGATCCAAGAGACCCAGTACTTC CASSAQGIQETQYF
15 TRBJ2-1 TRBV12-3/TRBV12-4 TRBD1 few TGTGCCAGCAGTGGGGACAGGGGGTTGGACAATGAGCAGTTCTTC CASSGDRGLDNEQFF
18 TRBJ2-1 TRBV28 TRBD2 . TGTGCCAGCAGCTCCATACTCCTAGCGGTTACGTCCTACAATGAGCAGTTCTTC CASSSILLAVTSYNEQFF
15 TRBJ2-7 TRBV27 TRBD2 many TGTGCCTCCAATCTGCGGGGGGGCACCCTTTACGAGCAGTACTTC CASNLRGGTLYEQYF
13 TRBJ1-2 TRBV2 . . TGTGCCAGCAGGGAAGAGAGTAACTATGGCTACACCTTC CASREESNYGYTF
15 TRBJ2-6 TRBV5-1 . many TGTGCCAGCAGTTTTGGGGACTCTGGGGCCAACGTCCTGACTTTC CASSFGDSGANVLTF
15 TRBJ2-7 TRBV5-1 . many TGCGCCAGCAGCTTGGCCGTCTCGGGCTCCTACGAGCAGTACTTC CASSLAVSGSYEQYF
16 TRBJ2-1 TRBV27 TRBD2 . TGTGCCAGCAGCCCCGCCGGAGGACTAGGCGGTTATGAGCAGTTCTTC CASSPAGGLGGYEQFF